The rows below give T cell receptor beta chains drawn from one sample of a study of blood T cell repertoires in COVID-19. Assay: immunoSEQ multiplex PCR; the TCRdb copy retains only in-frame clones and omits some. The sample consists of about 140,000 clones, roughly 84% of them appearing once. Material: peripheral blood. Source of these receptors: a woman in her fifties or sixties with acute or convalescent COVID-19. Each CDR3 is given with its conserved first and last residue. A D gene is named only where the DNA matches it firmly. Clone size is shown for a subset of rows, as once, few, many or a class of expanded clone.

v_gene	j_gene	abundance	d_gene	CDR3nt	CDR3aa
TRBV6-1	TRBJ1-5	.	.	TGTGCCAGCAGTGAAGCGTTAACAGGTAATAGCAATCAGCCCCAGCATTTT	CASSEALTGNSNQPQHF
TRBV29-1	TRBJ1-2	.	.	TGCAGCGTTGAGGGGCAGGGTCATGGCTACACCTTC	CSVEGQGHGYTF
TRBV15	TRBJ2-7	.	TRBD1	TGTGCCACCAGCAGCTTCGACAGGGTGAGTGGCGAGCAGTACTTC	CATSSFDRVSGEQYF
TRBV15	TRBJ1-5	.	.	TGTGCCACCAGCAGACAGGGTTCAGGTCAGCCCCAGCATTTT	CATSRQGSGQPQHF
TRBV4-1	TRBJ2-3	.	TRBD1	TGCGCCAGCAGCCCGAAGACAGGGGCTGGCGCAGATACGCAGTATTTT	CASSPKTGAGADTQYF
TRBV4-2	TRBJ2-1	.	.	TGTGCCAGCAGCCCCCTGGAGGCGGGCTACAATGAGCAGTTCTTC	CASSPLEAGYNEQFF
TRBV28	TRBJ1-2	.	.	TGTGCCAGCATCGCCCGGCGGGGCTATGGCTACACCTTC	CASIARRGYGYTF
TRBV10-3	TRBJ2-3	few	TRBD2	TGTGCCATCAGGACTAGCGGGGGGGCAGATACGCAGTATTTT	CAIRTSGGADTQYF
TRBV3-1/TRBV3-2	TRBJ2-5	.	.	TGTGCCAGCAGCCAAGAGCCGGGGGTGCGGCGGGAGACCCAGTACTTC	CASSQEPGVRRETQYF
TRBV5-1	TRBJ1-4	.	.	TGCGCCAGCAGCTTGGCCAGGGGATTGAATGAAAAACTGTTTTTT	CASSLARGLNEKLFF
TRBV2	TRBJ1-1	.	.	TGTGCCAGCAGTGGGGTCGCGGTTGGCACTGAAGCTTTCTTT	CASSGVAVGTEAFF
TRBV15	TRBJ2-3	.	.	TGTGCCACCAGCAGAGATCCGAGCACAGATACGCAGTATTTT	CATSRDPSTDTQYF
TRBV5-4	TRBJ2-7	.	TRBD1	TGTGCCAGCAGCGGGCCGGGACAGGCGTGGTACGAGCAGTACTTC	CASSGPGQAWYEQYF
TRBV5-6	TRBJ2-7	.	TRBD1	TGTGCCAGCAGCCCTCTTGACAGGGGGTTCTCCTACGAGCAGTACTTC	CASSPLDRGFSYEQYF
TRBV4-1	TRBJ2-2	.	TRBD2	TGCGCCAGCAGCCAACCTAGCGGGGCGAACACCGGGGAGCTGTTTTTT	CASSQPSGANTGELFF
TRBV28	TRBJ1-5	.	.	TGTGCCAGTAACCGCGCTTTGAGGCCCCAGCATTTT	CASNRALRPQHF
TRBV11-3	TRBJ2-1	.	TRBD2	TGTGCCAGCAGCACCCGGACTAGCGGGGGGGCAAGGTTCTTC	CASSTRTSGGARFF
TRBV20-1	TRBJ2-5	.	TRBD2	TGCAGTGCTAGTGTGGGACTAGCGGGGGCTAGAGGAGAGACCCAGTACTTC	CSASVGLAGARGETQYF
TRBV4-2	TRBJ1-4	.	.	TGTGCCAGCAGCCAGGACGATACGAGGGCTGCAACTAATGAAAAACTGTTTTTT	CASSQDDTRAATNEKLFF
TRBV28	TRBJ1-2	.	.	TGTGCCAGCAGTCCCCCGGGGAACTATGGCTACACCTTC	CASSPPGNYGYTF
TRBV5-6	TRBJ2-2	.	.	TGTGCCAGCAGCTTGGTGGCTGGCGGGGAGCTGTTTTTT	CASSLVAGGELFF
TRBV7-9	TRBJ2-7	.	TRBD2	TGTGCCAGCAGCTTAGGGGCACTAGCGGGGACCTCCTACGAGCAGTACTTC	CASSLGALAGTSYEQYF